These T cell receptor beta chains were read from a single sample in a study of beta chain features in type 1 diabetes. The data were produced by immunoSEQ multiplex PCR, yet TCRdb's version contains in-frame clones alone and is incomplete. Of around 130,000 clones listed, approximately 10% are singletons. Sample: central memory CD4+ T cells from blood. The receptors originated from a man aged 25 to 40 with type 1 diabetes. CDR3s include the opening cysteine and the closing phenylalanine or tryptophan. A D gene is named only where the DNA matches it firmly. Rows give clone size only sometimes, using once, few, many, or a class for an expanded clone.

d_call,v_call,j_call,clone_size,cdr3_aa,cdr3_nt
.,TRBV27,TRBJ1-4,.,CASRNSINNEKLFF,TGTGCCAGCAGAAACAGTATCAATAATGAAAAACTGTTTTTT
.,TRBV7-2,TRBJ1-1,few,CASSTLQGFEAFF,TGTGCCAGCAGCACCTTACAGGGCTTTGAAGCTTTCTTT
TRBD2,TRBV6-5,TRBJ2-1,few,CASSQTSGGYNEQFF,TGTGCCAGCAGCCAAACTAGCGGGGGATACAATGAGCAGTTCTTC
TRBD2,TRBV5-1,TRBJ2-7,few,CASSSSSGGAGYEQYF,TGCGCCAGCAGCTCTTCTAGCGGGGGGGCCGGATACGAGCAGTACTTC
TRBD1,TRBV5-1,TRBJ1-2,few,CASSSLGQGGYGYTF,TGCGCCAGCAGCTCCCTAGGACAGGGAGGCTATGGCTACACCTTC
.,TRBV6-5,TRBJ1-2,.,CAISIEANYGYTF,TGTGCCATCAGTATAGAAGCTAACTATGGCTACACCTTC
.,TRBV11-2,TRBJ1-6,.,CASSFYGIVSPLHF,TGTGCCAGCAGCTTCTACGGTATAGTTTCACCCCTCCACTTT
.,TRBV2,TRBJ2-7,few,CASSGTEAEQYF,TGTGCCAGCAGTGGGACAGAGGCCGAGCAGTACTTC
TRBD2,TRBV7-2,TRBJ2-1,many,CASSLDSGSSYNEQFF,TGTGCCAGCAGCCTCGATAGCGGGTCCTCCTACAATGAGCAGTTCTTC
TRBD2,TRBV6-5,TRBJ2-7,few,CASATGTTVREQYF,TGTGCCAGCGCTACCGGGACTACCGTACGCGAGCAGTACTTC
TRBD1,TRBV19,TRBJ1-1,.,CASSGLDRAEAFF,TGTGCCAGTAGTGGTCTGGACAGGGCTGAAGCTTTCTTT
.,TRBV19,TRBJ1-2,.,CASADSDVYGYTF,TGTGCCAGTGCCGACAGCGACGTATATGGCTACACCTTC
TRBD2,TRBV7-6,TRBJ2-5,few,CASSPGLAIGETQYF,TGTGCCAGCAGTCCTGGACTAGCGATAGGGGAGACCCAGTACTTC
.,TRBV15,TRBJ1-1,.,CATSSQGALRDGAFF,TGTGCCACCAGCAGTCAAGGGGCTCTTCGAGATGGAGCTTTCTTT
.,TRBV4-3,TRBJ2-2,few,CASSQEAGNTGELFF,TGCGCCAGCAGCCAAGAGGCGGGGAACACCGGGGAGCTGTTTTTT
TRBD1,TRBV18,TRBJ1-1,.,CASSRTGQGASGYTEAFF,TGTGCCAGCTCACGTACGGGACAGGGGGCGTCGGGGTACACTGAAGCTTTCTTT
.,TRBV9,TRBJ1-6,few,CASSVGRDSPLHF,TGTGCCAGCAGCGTAGGACGGGATTCACCCCTCCACTTT
.,TRBV6-6,TRBJ2-5,.,CASSPGQQETQYF,TGTGCCAGCAGTCCTGGACAGCAAGAGACCCAGTACTTC
.,TRBV4-3,TRBJ2-1,.,CASSQDRGSYNEQFF,TGCGCCAGCAGCCAAGACAGGGGTTCCTACAATGAGCAGTTCTTC
TRBD2,TRBV7-8,TRBJ2-3,.,CASRLRGASTDTQYF,TGTGCCAGCAGACTGCGGGGGGCTAGCACAGATACGCAGTATTTT
TRBD2,TRBV4-1,TRBJ2-1,few,CASSHLGSAGGYNEQFF,TGCGCCAGCAGCCACCTAGGGTCAGCGGGGGGCTACAATGAGCAGTTCTTC
TRBD1,TRBV5-4,TRBJ2-5,.,CASSLKTGKETQYF,TGTGCCAGCAGCCTTAAGACAGGGAAAGAGACCCAGTACTTC
TRBD2,TRBV6-5,TRBJ2-3,few,CASSRGTTYDTQYF,TGTGCCAGCAGTCGCGGGACTACCTACGATACGCAGTATTTT
.,TRBV6-1,TRBJ1-4,few,CASRRTASNEKLFF,TGTGCCAGCAGGAGGACAGCCTCTAATGAAAAACTGTTTTTT
TRBD2,TRBV25-1,TRBJ2-2,.,CASSNVGGGTGELFF,TGTGCCAGCAGTAACGTGGGCGGGGGCACCGGGGAGCTGTTTTTT
TRBD2,TRBV5-1,TRBJ2-2,many,CASTPTPSGERELFF,TGCGCCAGCACTCCGACCCCTAGCGGAGAAAGGGAGCTGTTTTTT
.,TRBV21-1,TRBJ1-1,.,CASRSGWVRGTEAFF,TGTGCCAGCAGAAGTGGGTGGGTCCGGGGGACTGAAGCTTTCTTT
.,TRBV18,TRBJ2-3,few,CASSPRQAAFTDTQYF,TGTGCCAGCTCACCCAGACAGGCCGCCTTCACAGATACGCAGTATTTT
TRBD2,TRBV11-1,TRBJ2-7,few,CASSLEGGSNYEQYF,TGTGCCAGCAGCTTAGAAGGCGGGAGCAATTACGAGCAGTACTTC
TRBD2,TRBV7-9,TRBJ2-3,.,CASSQRGDTQYF,TGTGCCAGCAGCCAGCGGGGAGATACGCAGTATTTT
TRBD1,TRBV29-1,TRBJ2-3,.,CSVIGTGASRGTDTQYF,TGCAGCGTAATCGGGACAGGGGCTTCCCGGGGCACAGATACGCAGTATTTT
TRBD2,TRBV29-1,TRBJ2-1,few,CSVTGTSGGGEQFF,TGCAGCGTAACCGGGACTAGCGGGGGTGGTGAGCAGTTCTTC
TRBD1,TRBV5-1,TRBJ2-5,.,CASSFRGLYETQYF,TGCGCCAGCAGCTTCAGGGGGCTCTATGAGACCCAGTACTTC
TRBD1,TRBV6-5,TRBJ1-2,few,CASSFSGTGIFYGYTF,TGTGCCAGCAGTTTTTCCGGGACAGGGATTTTCTATGGCTACACCTTC
TRBD2,TRBV5-1,TRBJ2-2,.,CASSFRGLAGNTGELFF,TGCGCCAGCAGCTTCCGAGGACTAGCGGGGAACACCGGGGAGCTGTTTTTT
.,TRBV2,TRBJ1-4,.,CASSTGATNEKLFF,TGTGCCAGCTCGACGGGAGCAACTAATGAAAAACTGTTTTTT
.,TRBV5-1,TRBJ2-5,.,CASRPQTSQETQYF,TGCGCCAGCAGACCTCAGACTAGCCAAGAGACCCAGTACTTC
TRBD1,TRBV7-2,TRBJ1-1,once,CASSKDRKVTEAFF,TGTGCCAGCAGCAAGGACAGGAAGGTCACTGAAGCTTTCTTT
.,TRBV5-1,TRBJ1-2,few,CASSAGVGYGYTF,TGCGCCAGCAGCGCAGGGGTCGGATATGGCTACACCTTC
.,TRBV29-1,TRBJ1-5,few,CSVPNLDRNSNQPQHF,TGCAGCGTCCCGAATTTGGACAGAAATAGCAATCAGCCCCAGCATTTT